This TCR beta chain was sequenced for a study of shared clonotypes between healthy human individuals. Study information: In total, the donors were a couple of women and three men aged 18 to 49.

Losses at the gene ends were 1 base for V and 5 bases for J; bases not matched to a gene: 15. Per the germline V gene, CDR1 is MNHNS and CDR2 is SASEGT. This CDR3 comprises 19 residues. Investigators divided CD4+ cells into CD45RA+ naive and CD45RA-negative memory subsets. The test was conducted at deep level. Sorted-subset replicate PCRs used 150 to 250 ng of genomic DNA. This amount corresponded to 33,000 or so T cell genomes. The repertoire was sequenced with immunoSEQ multiplex PCR; TCRdb's copy has only in-frame clones and lacks some. The sample lists 2,500,000 or so clones, just under 95% seen once, with around 0.38% in the top ten.

The chain joins TRBV6-1 to TRBJ1-5; 9 nucleotides line up with TRBD1. The specimen was naive CD4+ T cells from PBMCs. Subset specified: CD45RA+ positively selected. The sequence was collected from a man aged 18 to 35 in good health. Some clones in this sample may be carry-over from other donors' samples. In DNA form, the CDR3 reads TGTGCCAGCAGTGAAGTGACTGGTAGGACAGGGGATTTCCATCAGCCCCAGCATTTT. It specifies CASSEVTGRTGDFHQPQHF.